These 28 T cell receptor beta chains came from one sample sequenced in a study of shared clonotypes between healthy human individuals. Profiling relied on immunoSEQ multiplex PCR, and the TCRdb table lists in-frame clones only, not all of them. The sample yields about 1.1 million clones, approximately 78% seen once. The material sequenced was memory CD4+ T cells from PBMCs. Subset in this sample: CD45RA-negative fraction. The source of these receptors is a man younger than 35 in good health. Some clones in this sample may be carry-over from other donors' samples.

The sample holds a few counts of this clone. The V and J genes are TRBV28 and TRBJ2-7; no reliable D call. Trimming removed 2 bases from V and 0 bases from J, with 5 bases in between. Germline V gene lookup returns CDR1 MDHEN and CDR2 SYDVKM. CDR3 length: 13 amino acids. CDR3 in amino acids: CASSLLVSYEQYF. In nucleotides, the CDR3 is TGTGCCAGCAGTTTACTAGTCTCCTACGAGCAGTACTTC. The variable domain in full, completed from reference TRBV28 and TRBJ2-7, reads DVKVTQSSRYLVKRTGEKVFLECVQDMDHENMFWYRQDPGLGLRLIYFSYDVKMKEKGDIPEGYSVSREKKERFSLILESASTNQTSMYLCASSLLVSYEQYFGPGTRLTVT.

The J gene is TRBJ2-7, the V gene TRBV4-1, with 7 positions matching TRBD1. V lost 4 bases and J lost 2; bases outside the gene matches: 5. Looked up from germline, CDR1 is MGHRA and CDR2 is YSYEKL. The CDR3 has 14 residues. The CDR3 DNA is TGCGCCAGCAGCCTCGACAGGGTCCCCTACGAGCAGTACTTC. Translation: CASSLDRVPYEQYF.

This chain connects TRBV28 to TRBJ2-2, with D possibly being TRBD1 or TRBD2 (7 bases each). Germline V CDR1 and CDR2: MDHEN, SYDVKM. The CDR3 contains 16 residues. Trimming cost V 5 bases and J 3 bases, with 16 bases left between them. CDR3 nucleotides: TGTGCCAGCAGTGAGACAGGGACTACGGACACCGGGGAGCTGTTTTTT. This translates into CASSETGTTDTGELFF.

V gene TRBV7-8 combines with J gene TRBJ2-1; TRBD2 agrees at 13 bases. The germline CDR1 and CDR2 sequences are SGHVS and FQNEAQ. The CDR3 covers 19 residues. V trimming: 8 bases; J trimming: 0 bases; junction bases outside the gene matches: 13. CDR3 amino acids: CASRPRTSGRPSSYNEQFF. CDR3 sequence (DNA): TGTGCCAGCCGACCTAGGACTAGCGGGAGACCGAGCTCCTACAATGAGCAGTTCTTC.

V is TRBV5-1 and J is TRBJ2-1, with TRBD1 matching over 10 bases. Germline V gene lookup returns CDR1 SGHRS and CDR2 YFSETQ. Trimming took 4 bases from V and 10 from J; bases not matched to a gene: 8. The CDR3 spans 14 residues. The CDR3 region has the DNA TGCGCCAGCAGCGCGTCGGGACAGGGGAAAGAGCAGTTCTTC. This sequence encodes CASSASGQGKEQFF.

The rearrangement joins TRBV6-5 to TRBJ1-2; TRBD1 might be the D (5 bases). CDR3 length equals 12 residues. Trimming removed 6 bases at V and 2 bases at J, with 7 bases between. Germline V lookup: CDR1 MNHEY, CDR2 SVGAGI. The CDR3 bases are TGTGCCAGCAGCCGGGGGAACTATGGCTACACCTTC. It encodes CASSRGNYGYTF.

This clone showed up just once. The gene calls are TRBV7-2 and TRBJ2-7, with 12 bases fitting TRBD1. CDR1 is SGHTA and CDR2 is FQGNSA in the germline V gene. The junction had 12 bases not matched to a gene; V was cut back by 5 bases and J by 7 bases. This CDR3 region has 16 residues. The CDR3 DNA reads TGTGCCAGCAGCCTCCAACCGGGACAGGGGGCTGTTGAGCAGTACTTC. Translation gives CASSLQPGQGAVEQYF.

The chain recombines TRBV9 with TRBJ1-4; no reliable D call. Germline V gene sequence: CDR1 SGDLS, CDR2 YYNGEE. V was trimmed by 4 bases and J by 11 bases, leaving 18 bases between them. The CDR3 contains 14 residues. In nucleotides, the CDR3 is TGTGCCAGCAGCCCAGATGTGCGGGCGTTGAAACTGTTTTTT. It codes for CASSPDVRALKLFF.

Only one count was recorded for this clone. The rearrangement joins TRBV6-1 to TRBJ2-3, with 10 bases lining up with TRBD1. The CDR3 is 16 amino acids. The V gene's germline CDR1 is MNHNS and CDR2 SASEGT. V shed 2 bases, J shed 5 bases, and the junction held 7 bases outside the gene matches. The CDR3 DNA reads TGTGCCAGCAGTGAATCGGGACAGGGGTTACGAGATACGCAGTATTTT. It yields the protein CASSESGQGLRDTQYF.

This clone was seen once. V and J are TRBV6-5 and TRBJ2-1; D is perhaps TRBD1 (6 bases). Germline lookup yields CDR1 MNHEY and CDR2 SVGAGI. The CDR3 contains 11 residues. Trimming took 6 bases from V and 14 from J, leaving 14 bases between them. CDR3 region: CASSNTGSEFF. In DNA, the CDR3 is TGTGCCAGCAGCAATACAGGGAGCGAGTTCTTC.

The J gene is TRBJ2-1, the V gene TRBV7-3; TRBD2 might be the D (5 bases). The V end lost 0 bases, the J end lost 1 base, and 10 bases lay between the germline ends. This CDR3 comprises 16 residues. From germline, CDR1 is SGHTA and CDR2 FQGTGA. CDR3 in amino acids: CASSLTPSGSYNEQFF. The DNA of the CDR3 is TGTGCCAGCAGCTTAACGCCCAGCGGTTCCTACAATGAGCAGTTCTTC.

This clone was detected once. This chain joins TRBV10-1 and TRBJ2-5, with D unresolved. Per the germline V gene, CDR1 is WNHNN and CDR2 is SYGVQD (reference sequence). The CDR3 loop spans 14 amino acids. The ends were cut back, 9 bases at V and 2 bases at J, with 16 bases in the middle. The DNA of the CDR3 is TGCGCCAGGGCATTACAGCGCCGACAAGAGACCCAGTACTTC. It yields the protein CARALQRRQETQYF.

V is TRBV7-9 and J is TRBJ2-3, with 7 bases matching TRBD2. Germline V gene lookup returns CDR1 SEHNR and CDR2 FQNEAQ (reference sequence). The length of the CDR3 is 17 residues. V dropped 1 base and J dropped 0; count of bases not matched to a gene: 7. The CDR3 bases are TGTGCCAGCAGCTTAGTCGCGCGGGAGACTAGCACAGATACGCAGTATTTT. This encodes CASSLVARETSTDTQYF.

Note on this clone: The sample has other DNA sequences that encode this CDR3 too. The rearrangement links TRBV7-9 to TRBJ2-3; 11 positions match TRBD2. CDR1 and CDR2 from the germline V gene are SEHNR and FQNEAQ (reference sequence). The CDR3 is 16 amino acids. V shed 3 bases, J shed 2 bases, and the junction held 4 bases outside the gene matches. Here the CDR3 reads CASSLLAGGNTDTQYF. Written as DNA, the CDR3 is TGTGCCAGCAGCTTGTTAGCGGGAGGGAACACAGATACGCAGTATTTT. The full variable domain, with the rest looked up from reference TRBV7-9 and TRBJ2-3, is DTGVSQNPRHKITKRGQNVTFRCDPISEHNRLYWYRQTLGQGPEFLTYFQNEAQLEKSRLLSDRFSAERPKGSFSTLEIQRTEQGDSAMYLCASSLLAGGNTDTQYFGPGTRLTVL.

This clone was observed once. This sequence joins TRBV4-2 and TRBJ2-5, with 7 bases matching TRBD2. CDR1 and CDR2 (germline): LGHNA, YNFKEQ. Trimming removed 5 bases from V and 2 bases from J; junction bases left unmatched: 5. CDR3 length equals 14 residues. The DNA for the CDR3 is TGTGCCAGCAGCGAGTCGGGAGGTCAAGAGACCCAGTACTTC. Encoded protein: CASSESGGQETQYF.

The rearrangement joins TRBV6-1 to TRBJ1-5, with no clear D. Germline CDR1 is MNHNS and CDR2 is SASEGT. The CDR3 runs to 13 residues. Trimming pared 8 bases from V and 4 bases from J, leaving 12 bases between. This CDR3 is CASGIEGNQPQHF. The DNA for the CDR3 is TGTGCCAGCGGTATCGAGGGTAATCAGCCCCAGCATTTT.

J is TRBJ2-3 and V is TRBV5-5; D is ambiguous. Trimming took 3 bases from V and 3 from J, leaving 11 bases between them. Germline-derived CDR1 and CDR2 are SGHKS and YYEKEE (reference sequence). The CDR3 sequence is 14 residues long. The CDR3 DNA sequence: TGTGCCAGCAGCTATGACCAAGGGACAGATACGCAGTATTTT. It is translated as CASSYDQGTDTQYF.

The CDR3, as DNA: TGTGCCAGCCGAGGGACAGGGTCAGATACGCAGTATTTT. Protein sequence: CASRGTGSDTQYF. The chain links TRBV6-5 to TRBJ2-3; TRBD1 agrees at 9 bases. CDR3 length equals 13 residues. The V segment lost 8 bases and the J segment 4 bases; nucleotides outside the gene matches: 4. In germline, CDR1 is MNHEY, CDR2 SVGAGI.

The CDR3 is CASSSLPGGSEQFF. CDR3 nucleotide sequence: TGTGCCAGCAGCTCCCTCCCGGGTGGGAGCGAGCAGTTCTTC. The chain links TRBV7-3 to TRBJ2-1, with TRBD2 as a possible D gene (5 bases). The CDR3 has 14 residues. Between the trimmed V and J ends, which lost 4 bases and 10 bases, there was a span of 17 bases. CDR1 and CDR2 (germline): SGHTA, FQGTGA.

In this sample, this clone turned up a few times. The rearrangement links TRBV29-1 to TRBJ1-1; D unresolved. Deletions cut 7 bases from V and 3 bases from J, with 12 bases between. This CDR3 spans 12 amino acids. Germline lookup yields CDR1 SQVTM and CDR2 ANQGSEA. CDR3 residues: CSGERADTEAFF. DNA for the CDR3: TGCAGCGGTGAGAGAGCGGACACTGAAGCTTTCTTT.

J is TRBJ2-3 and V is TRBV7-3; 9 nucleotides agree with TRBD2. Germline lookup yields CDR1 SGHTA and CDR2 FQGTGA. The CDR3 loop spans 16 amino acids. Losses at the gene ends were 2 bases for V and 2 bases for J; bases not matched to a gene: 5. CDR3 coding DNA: TGTGCCAGCAGCTTACCTGCGGGAGGGATCACAGATACGCAGTATTTT. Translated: CASSLPAGGITDTQYF.

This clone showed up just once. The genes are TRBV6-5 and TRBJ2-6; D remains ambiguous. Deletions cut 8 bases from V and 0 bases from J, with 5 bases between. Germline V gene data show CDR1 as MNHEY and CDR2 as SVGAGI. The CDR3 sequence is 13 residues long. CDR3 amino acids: CASSDSGANVLTF. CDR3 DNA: TGTGCCAGCTCGGACTCTGGGGCCAACGTCCTGACTTTC.

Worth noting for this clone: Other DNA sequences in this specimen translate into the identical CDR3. This CDR3 is CATSRVTGNYEQYF. The DNA for the CDR3 is TGTGCCACCAGCAGAGTTACAGGGAACTACGAGCAGTACTTC. The chain is built from TRBV15 and TRBJ2-7; D might be TRBD1 (6 bases). Germline V CDR1 and CDR2: LNHNV, YYDKDF (reference sequence). V was trimmed by 1 base and J by 3 bases, leaving 10 bases between them. CDR3 length: 14 residues.

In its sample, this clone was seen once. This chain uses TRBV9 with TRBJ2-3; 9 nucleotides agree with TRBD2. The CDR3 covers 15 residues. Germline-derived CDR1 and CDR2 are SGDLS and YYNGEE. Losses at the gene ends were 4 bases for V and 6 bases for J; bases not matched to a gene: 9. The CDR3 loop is CASSPGLAIQDTQYF. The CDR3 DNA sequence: TGTGCCAGCAGCCCCGGACTAGCGATACAGGATACGCAGTATTTT.

The CDR3 region is CASSLTLVLGNFSGNTIYF. CDR3 in DNA: TGTGCCAGCAGCCTGACCCTTGTCCTCGGGAACTTCTCTGGAAACACCATATATTTT. This rearrangement joins TRBV7-9 to TRBJ1-3, with D hard to call. CDR3 length: 19 amino acids. With 5 bases removed from V and 0 bases from J, the gap between germline ends came to 23 bases. Germline V gives CDR1 SEHNR, CDR2 FQNEAQ (reference sequence).

In DNA, the CDR3 is TGTGCCAGCAGCCTCCGGGGGGCCACCTACGAGCAGTACTTC. This codes for CASSLRGATYEQYF. V is TRBV14 and J is TRBJ2-7, with D perhaps TRBD2 (7 bases). Per germline, CDR1 SGHDN and CDR2 FVKESK. V shed 4 bases and J shed 2 bases, with 12 bases lying between them. The CDR3 loop spans 14 amino acids.

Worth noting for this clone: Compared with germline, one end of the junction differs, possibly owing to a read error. CDR3 loop: CASSEAMEGGWMF. The CDR3 DNA follows: TGTGCCAGCAGTGAAGCGATGGAGGGGGGTTGGATGTTC. The chain couples TRBV2 to TRBJ2-4; D might be TRBD1 or TRBD2, each matching 6 bases. The CDR3 has 13 amino acids. Germline V lookup: CDR1 SNHLY, CDR2 FYNNEI. Full variable domain (rest looked up from reference TRBV2 and TRBJ2-4): EPEVTQTPSHQVTQMGQEVILRCVPISNHLYFYWYRQILGQKVEFLVSFYNNEISEKSEIFDDQFSVERPDGSNFTLKIRSTKLEDSAMYFCASSEAMEGGWMFGAGTRLSVL.

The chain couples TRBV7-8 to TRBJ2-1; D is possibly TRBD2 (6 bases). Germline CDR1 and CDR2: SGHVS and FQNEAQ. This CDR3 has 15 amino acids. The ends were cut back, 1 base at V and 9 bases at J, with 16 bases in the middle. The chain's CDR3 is CASSLVGGTAAEQFF. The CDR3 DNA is TGTGCCAGCAGCTTAGTTGGCGGGACGGCGGCTGAGCAGTTCTTC.